The 4 T cell receptor beta chains reported below all come from one sample, sequenced in a study of beta chain features in type 1 diabetes. Study conclusions and caveats: Across all four CD4+ subsets, people with type 1 diabetes showed modestly shorter TCRB CDR3s.

Their cognate antigens are unknown. The whole isolated RNA underwent reverse transcription, so sequencing captured expressed TCRB transcripts. Sequencing used immunoSEQ multiplex PCR; TCRdb keeps in-frame clones, though not all of them. Of 640,000 or so clones in the sample, about 14% were seen once. The specimen was naive CD4+ T cells from blood. All receptors derive from a man younger than 30 with type 1 diabetes.

V is TRBV5-1 and J is TRBJ2-7; D is unresolved. CDR1 is SGHRS, CDR2 YFSETQ, per germline. The CDR3 sequence is 13 residues long. The V and J ends lost 0 bases and 7 bases respectively, with 11 bases between them. CDR3 loop: CASSLGPSVEQYF. The CDR3 bases are TGCGCCAGCAGCTTGGGGCCGTCAGTAGAGCAGTACTTC.

This clone appeared a few times. This chain connects TRBV6-5 to TRBJ1-1; the D is unclear. The V gene lost 0 bases and the J gene lost 1 base, with 9 bases spanning the gap. CDR3 size: 15 residues. Germline assignment: CDR1 MNHEY and CDR2 SVGAGI. CDR3 bases: TGTGCCAGCAGTTACTCGAAGGCACCGAACACTGAAGCTTTCTTT. Residues: CASSYSKAPNTEAFF.

This chain links TRBV7-2 with TRBJ2-5; possible D gene TRBD2, 6 bases. Between the trimmed V and J ends, which lost 4 bases and 1 base, there was a span of 10 bases. The CDR3 totals 14 residues. The germline CDR1 and CDR2 sequences are SGHTA and FQGNSA. The chain's CDR3 is CASSSGLSQETQYF. As DNA, the CDR3 is TGTGCCAGCAGCTCGGGACTTTCCCAAGAGACCCAGTACTTC.

The rearrangement links TRBV7-3 to TRBJ1-3, with a possible D match to TRBD1 (6 bases). CDR3 length equals 15 residues. Trimming pared 3 bases from V and 3 bases from J, leaving 12 bases between. Germline assignment: CDR1 SGHTA and CDR2 FQGTGA. The CDR3 DNA reads TGTGCCAGCAGCTTGACAGGCTTGAGTGGAAACACCATATATTTT. It is translated as CASSLTGLSGNTIYF.